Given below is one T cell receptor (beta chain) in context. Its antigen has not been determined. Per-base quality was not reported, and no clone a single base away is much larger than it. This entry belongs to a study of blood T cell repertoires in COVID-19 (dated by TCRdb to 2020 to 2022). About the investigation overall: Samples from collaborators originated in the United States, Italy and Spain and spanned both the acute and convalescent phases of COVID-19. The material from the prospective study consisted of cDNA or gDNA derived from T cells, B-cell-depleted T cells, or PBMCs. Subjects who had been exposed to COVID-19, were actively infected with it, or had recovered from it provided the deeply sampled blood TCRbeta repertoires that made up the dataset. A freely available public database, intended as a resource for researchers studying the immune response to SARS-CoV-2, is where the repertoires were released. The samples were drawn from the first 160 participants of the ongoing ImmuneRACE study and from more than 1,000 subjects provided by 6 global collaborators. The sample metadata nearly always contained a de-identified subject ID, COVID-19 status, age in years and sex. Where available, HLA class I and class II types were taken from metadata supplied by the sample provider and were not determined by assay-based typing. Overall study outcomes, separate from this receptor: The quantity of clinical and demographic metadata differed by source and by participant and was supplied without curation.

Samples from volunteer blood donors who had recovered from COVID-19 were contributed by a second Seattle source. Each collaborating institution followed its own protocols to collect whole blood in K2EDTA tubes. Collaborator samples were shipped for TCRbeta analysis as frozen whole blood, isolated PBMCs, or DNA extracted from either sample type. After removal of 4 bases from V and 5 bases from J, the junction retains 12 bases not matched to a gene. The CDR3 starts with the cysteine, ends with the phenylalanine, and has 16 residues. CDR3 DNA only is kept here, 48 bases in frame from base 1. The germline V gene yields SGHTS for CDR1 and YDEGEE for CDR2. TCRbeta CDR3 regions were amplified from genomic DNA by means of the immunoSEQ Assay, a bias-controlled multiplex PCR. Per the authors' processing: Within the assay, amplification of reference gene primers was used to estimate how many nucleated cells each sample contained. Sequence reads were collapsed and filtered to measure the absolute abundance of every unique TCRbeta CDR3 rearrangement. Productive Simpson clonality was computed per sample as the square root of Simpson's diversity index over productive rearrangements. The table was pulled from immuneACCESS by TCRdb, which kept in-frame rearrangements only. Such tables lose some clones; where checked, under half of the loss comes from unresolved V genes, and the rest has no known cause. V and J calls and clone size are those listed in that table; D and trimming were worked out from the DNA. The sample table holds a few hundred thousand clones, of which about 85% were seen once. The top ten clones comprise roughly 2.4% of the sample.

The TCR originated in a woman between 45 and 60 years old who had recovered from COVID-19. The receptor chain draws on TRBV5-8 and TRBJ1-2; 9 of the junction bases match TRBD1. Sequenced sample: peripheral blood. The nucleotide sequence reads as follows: TGTGCCAGCAGCCCTGGGGTTCGGGACAGGGTATATGGCTACACCTTC. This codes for CASSPGVRDRVYGYTF.